What follows is one TCR beta chain and its context. Its specificity is not known. This specimen belongs to a study of response to subunit inactivated influenza vaccine. Study-wide points: Authors proposed each seasonal influenza vaccination draws in few new T cells.

Germline values: CDR1 SGHRS, CDR2 YFSETQ. This CDR3 region has 15 residues. Between the trimmed V and J ends, which lost 2 bases and 4 bases, there was a span of 15 bases. In TCRdb, the RT-PCR reads were re-called with MiXCR into one record per CDR3 protein. The data show more than 450,000 distinct CDR3 sequences, 12% seen once. This receptor was taken from a man aged 45 to 65 who received an inactivated influenza vaccine. V and J are TRBV5-1 and TRBJ2-5; the D gene could be TRBD1 or TRBD2 (6 bases each). This specimen was PBMCs from blood, taken on the day of vaccination. In nucleotides, the CDR3 is TGCGCCAGCAGCTTAGGAGGGGGTGGCTCAGAGACCCAGTACTTC. It codes for CASSLGGGGSETQYF.